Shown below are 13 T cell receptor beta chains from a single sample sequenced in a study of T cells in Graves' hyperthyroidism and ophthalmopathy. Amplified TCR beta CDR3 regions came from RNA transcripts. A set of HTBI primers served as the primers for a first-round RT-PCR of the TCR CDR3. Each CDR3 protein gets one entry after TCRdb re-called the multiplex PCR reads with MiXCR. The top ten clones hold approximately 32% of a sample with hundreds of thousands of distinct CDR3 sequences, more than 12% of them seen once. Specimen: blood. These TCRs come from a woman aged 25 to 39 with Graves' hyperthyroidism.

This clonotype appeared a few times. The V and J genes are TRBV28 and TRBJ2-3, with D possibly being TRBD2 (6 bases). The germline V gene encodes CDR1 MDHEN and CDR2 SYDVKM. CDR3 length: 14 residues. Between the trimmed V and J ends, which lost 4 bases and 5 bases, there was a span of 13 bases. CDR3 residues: CASSYRLGGDTQYF. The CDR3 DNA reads TGTGCCAGCAGTTACCGACTAGGAGGAGATACGCAGTATTTT.

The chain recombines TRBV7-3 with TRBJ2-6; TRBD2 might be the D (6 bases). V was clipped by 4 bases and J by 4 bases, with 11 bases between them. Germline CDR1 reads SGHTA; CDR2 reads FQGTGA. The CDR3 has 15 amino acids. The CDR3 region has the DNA TGTGCCAGCAGCTCCTCCGCGGGGGGGGCCAACGTCCTGACTTTC. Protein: CASSSSAGGANVLTF.

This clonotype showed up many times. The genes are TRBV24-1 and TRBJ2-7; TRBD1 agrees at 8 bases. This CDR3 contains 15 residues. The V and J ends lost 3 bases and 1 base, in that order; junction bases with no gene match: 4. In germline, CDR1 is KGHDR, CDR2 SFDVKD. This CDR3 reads CATSDPQGESYEQYF. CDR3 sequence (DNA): TGTGCCACCAGTGATCCACAGGGGGAGTCCTACGAGCAGTACTTC.

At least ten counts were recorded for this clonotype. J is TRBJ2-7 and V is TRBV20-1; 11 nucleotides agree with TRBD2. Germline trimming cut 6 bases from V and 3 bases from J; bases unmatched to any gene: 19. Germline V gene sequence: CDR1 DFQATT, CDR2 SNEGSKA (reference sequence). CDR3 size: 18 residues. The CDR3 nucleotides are TGCAGTGCGATCGGATGGGGACTAGCGGCCGAGAATAACTACGAGCAGTACTTC. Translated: CSAIGWGLAAENNYEQYF.

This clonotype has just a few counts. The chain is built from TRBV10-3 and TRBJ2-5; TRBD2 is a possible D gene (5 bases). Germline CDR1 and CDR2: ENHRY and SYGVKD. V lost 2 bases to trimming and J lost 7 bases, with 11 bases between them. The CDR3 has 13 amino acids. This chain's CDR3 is CAISERVRGTQYF. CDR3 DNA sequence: TGTGCCATCAGTGAGCGGGTCCGGGGGACCCAGTACTTC.

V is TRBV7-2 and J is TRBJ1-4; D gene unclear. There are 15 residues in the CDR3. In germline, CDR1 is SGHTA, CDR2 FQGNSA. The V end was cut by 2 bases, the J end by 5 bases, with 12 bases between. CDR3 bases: TGTGCCAGCAGCTTAATGAGAGGGAACAATGAAAAACTGTTTTTT. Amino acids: CASSLMRGNNEKLFF.

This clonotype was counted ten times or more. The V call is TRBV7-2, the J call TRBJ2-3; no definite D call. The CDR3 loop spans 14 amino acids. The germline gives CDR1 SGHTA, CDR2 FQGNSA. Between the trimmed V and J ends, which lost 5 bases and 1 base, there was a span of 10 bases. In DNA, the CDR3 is TGTGCCAGCAGCGGTGCTGGCCGCACAGATACGCAGTATTTT. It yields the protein CASSGAGRTDTQYF. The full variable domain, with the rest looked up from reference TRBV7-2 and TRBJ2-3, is GAGVSQSPSNKVTEKGKDVELRCDPISGHTALYWYRQSLGQGLEFLIYFQGNSAPDKSGLPSDRFSAERTGGSVSTLTIQRTQQEDSAVYLCASSGAGRTDTQYFGPGTRLTVL.

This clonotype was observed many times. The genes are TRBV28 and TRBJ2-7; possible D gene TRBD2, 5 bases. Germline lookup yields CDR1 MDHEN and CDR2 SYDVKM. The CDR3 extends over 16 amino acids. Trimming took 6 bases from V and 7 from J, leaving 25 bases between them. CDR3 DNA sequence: TGTGCCAGCAGCCCCCCTGGCGGGTCTTCGTCTGGGGAGCAGTACTTC. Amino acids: CASSPPGGSSSGEQYF.

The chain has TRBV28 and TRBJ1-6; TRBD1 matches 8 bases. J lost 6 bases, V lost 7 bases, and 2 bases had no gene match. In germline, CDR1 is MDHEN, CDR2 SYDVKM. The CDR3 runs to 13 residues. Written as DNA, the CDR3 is TGTGCCAGCATGGGACAGGCTAATTCACCCCTCCACTTT. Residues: CASMGQANSPLHF.

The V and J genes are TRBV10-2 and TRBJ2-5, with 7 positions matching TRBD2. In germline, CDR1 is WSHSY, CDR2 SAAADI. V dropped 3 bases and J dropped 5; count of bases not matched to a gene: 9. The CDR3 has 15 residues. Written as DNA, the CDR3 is TGCGCCAGCAGTGATCCCAAAGCGGGACGGGAGACCCAGTACTTC. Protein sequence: CASSDPKAGRETQYF.

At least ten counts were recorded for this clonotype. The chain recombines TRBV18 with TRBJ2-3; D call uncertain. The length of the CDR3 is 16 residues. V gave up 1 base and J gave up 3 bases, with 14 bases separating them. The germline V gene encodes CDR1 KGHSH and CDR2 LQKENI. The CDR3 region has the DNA TGTGCCAGCTCACCACTTCCCACGGAGAGGACAGATACGCAGTATTTT. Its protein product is CASSPLPTERTDTQYF.

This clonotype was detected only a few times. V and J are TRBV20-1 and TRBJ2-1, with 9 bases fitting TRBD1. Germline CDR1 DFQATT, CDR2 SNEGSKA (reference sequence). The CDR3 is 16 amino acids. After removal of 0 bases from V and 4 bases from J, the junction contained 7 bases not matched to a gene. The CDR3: CSAREVPGTGYNEQFF. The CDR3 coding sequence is TGCAGTGCTAGAGAGGTTCCGGGGACAGGGTACAATGAGCAGTTCTTC.

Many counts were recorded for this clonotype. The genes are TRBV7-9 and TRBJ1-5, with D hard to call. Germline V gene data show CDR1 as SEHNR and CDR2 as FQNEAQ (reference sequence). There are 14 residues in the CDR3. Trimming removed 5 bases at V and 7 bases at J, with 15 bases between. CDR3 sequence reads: CASSTRDGSQPQHF. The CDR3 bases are TGTGCCAGCAGCACCCGGGATGGGTCCCAGCCCCAGCATTTT.